These T cell receptor beta chains were read from a single sample in a study of blood T cell repertoires in COVID-19. TCRdb's table, derived via immunoSEQ multiplex PCR, lists solely in-frame clones and lacks some. The sample has roughly 200,000 clones, around nine tenths seen once. Sequenced: PBMCs or T cells enriched from blood (not recorded which). These receptors were taken from a woman between 25 and 40 years old who had been exposed to COVID-19. The conserved cysteine and the conserved F or W are not part of the CDR3 here. The order of the fields is V gene, clone size, J gene, CDR3 protein. Size is omitted from some rows. Given values are once, few, many or a class for expanded clones.

V: TRBV11-3
size: NA
J: TRBJ1-1
CDR3: ASSFDWTVNTEAF

V: TRBV10-2
size: NA
J: TRBJ1-5
CDR3: ATQHGSNQPQH

V: TRBV11-3
size: NA
J: TRBJ2-7
CDR3: ATSQSGTGALGEQY

V: TRBV4-2
size: NA
J: TRBJ2-1
CDR3: ASSQDISGGLYNEQF

V: TRBV12-5
size: NA
J: TRBJ2-1
CDR3: ASGPPGGTPYNEQF

V: TRBV5-1
size: NA
J: TRBJ1-1
CDR3: ASSRGQGALFTEAF

V: TRBV3-1/TRBV3-2
size: NA
J: TRBJ1-1
CDR3: ASSQAGHYTEAF

V: TRBV4-1
size: many
J: TRBJ2-7
CDR3: ASSPEGAYEQY

V: TRBV19
size: NA
J: TRBJ2-1
CDR3: ASSNPPGLARFNEQF

V: TRBV5-1
size: NA
J: TRBJ2-3
CDR3: ASTGGGPTDTQY

V: TRBV7-6
size: NA
J: TRBJ1-6
CDR3: ASSLGDRRYNSPLH

V: TRBV24-1
size: NA
J: TRBJ1-5
CDR3: ATKQGPYSNQPQH

V: TRBV7-3
size: few
J: TRBJ1-1
CDR3: ASSLQGRGEAF

V: TRBV27
size: NA
J: TRBJ1-5
CDR3: ASSLSRQGYSNQPQH

V: TRBV28
size: NA
J: TRBJ1-5
CDR3: ASRMRDGEVNQPQH

V: TRBV7-8
size: NA
J: TRBJ1-6
CDR3: ASSLVQYNSPLH

V: TRBV5-6
size: NA
J: TRBJ1-3
CDR3: ASSTRRGASGNTIY

V: TRBV24-1
size: NA
J: TRBJ2-3
CDR3: ATSDFSSTDTQY

V: TRBV7-8
size: NA
J: TRBJ1-2
CDR3: ASSLMTGDYGYT

V: TRBV3-1/TRBV3-2
size: once
J: TRBJ1-5
CDR3: ASSQGRVSNQPQH

V: TRBV28
size: NA
J: TRBJ1-2
CDR3: ASSWGGGLGGYT

V: TRBV6-5
size: NA
J: TRBJ1-1
CDR3: ASSYWAGNTEAF

V: TRBV11-2
size: NA
J: TRBJ1-1
CDR3: ASSLVQANTEAF

V: TRBV2
size: NA
J: TRBJ2-5
CDR3: ASRAGGAPFQETQY

V: TRBV11-1
size: many
J: TRBJ1-6
CDR3: ASSGRVGGDSPLH

V: TRBV5-1
size: NA
J: TRBJ2-3
CDR3: ASSLAWANTDTQY

V: TRBV5-1
size: few
J: TRBJ1-1
CDR3: ASSTGVNTEAF

V: TRBV19
size: NA
J: TRBJ1-5
CDR3: ASSIIGGREPQH

V: TRBV7-9
size: few
J: TRBJ1-6
CDR3: ASTRAGGPYNSPLH